This TCR beta chain stems from a study of beta chain features in type 1 diabetes. This CDR3 region has 14 residues. Germline CDR1 reads MGHDK; CDR2 reads SYGVNS. Trimming left V 4 bases short and J 4 bases short, with 10 bases between. Sequenced material consisted of expressed TCRB transcripts (all of the isolated RNA was reverse transcribed). The assay was immunoSEQ multiplex PCR, and TCRdb's table has in-frame clones only and misses some. The table records approximately 160,000 clones, approximately 8.4% of them present only once. Input material: central memory CD4+ T cells from blood. This chain joins TRBV25-1 and TRBJ2-2, with D perhaps TRBD2 (6 bases). This TCR was sampled from a woman under 30 in good health. The CDR3, as DNA: TGTGCCAGCAGTGCGGCAGCGGGCACCGGGGAGCTGTTTTTT. Translation gives CASSAAAGTGELFF. Together with reference TRBV25-1 and TRBJ2-2, the CDR3 gives the full variable domain: EADIYQTPRYLVIGTGKKITLECSQTMGHDKMYWYQQDPGMELHLIHYSYGVNSTEKGDLSSESTVSRIRTEHFPLTLESARPSHTSQYLCASSAAAGTGELFFGEGSRLTVL.